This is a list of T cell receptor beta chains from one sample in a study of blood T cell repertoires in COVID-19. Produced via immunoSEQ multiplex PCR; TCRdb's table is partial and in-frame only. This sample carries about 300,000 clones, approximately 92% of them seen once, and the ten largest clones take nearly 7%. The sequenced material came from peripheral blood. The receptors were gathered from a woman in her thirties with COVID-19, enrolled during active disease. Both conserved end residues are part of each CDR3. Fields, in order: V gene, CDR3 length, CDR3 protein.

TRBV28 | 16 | CASSLLQKYSNQPQHF
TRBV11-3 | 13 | CASSLSANNEQFF
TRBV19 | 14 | CASRFRGGNTEAFF
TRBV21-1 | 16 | CASSSRDREAENIQYF
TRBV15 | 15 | CATSRTTGKGQPQHF
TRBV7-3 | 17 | CASSSAPVAGDIYEQFF
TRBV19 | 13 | CASSIGQGETQYF
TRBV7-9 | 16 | CASSHGLSSGANVLTF
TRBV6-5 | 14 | CASSYSEGVEPQHF
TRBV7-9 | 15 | CASSLGTGDTGELFF
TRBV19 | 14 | CASSGRGKNTEAFF
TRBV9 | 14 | CASSATGYNSPLHF
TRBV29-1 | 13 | CSVDRGSTGELFF
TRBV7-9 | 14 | CASSPWDYLREQYF
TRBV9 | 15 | CASSAAGALNTEAFF
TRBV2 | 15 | CANSGQGGGNQPQHF
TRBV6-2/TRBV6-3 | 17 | CASSLNRLAGGKNEQFF
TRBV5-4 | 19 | CASSLRILTGARSYNEQFF
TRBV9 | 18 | CASSADLHRTRLTNEQFF
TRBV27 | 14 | CASSGIRGFYEQYF
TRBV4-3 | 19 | CASSQVPWTGARKNYGYTF
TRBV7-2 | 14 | CASSPGTGWETQYF
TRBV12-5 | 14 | CASGLGGVREKAFF
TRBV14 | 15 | CASSQDRVKTDTQYF
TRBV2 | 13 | CASNRDRNTEAFF
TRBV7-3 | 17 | CASSPPLAGGSTDTQYF
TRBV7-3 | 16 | CASSRDGQGSVDTQYF
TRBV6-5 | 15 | CASSYSKRGDNEQFF
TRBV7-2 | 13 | CASSKAGSTEAFF
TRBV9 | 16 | CASSPKLAVLTDTQYF
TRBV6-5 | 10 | CASYRGEAFF
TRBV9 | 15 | CASSVRDYSYNEQFF
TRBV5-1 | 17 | CASSRPAGGSPNYGYTF
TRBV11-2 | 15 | CASSPWTGTGNTIYF
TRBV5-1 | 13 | CASSWSSTGELFF
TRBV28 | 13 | CASRTGLHYGYTF
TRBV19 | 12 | CASSLRDQPQHF
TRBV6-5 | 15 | CASSRAGLGDTEAFF
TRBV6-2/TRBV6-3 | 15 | CASSWDRVLNQPQHF
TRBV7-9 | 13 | CASSLGTTYEQYF
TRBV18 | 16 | CASSPPGQGALDGYTF
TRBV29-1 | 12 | CSGGQNSYEQYF
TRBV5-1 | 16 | CASSSRTGKDKNIQYF
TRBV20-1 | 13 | CSASLGQNQPQHF
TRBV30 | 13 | CAWKNRGDTEAFF
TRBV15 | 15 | CATSWGQGDWTEAFF
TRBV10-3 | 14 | CAISDGTGGNEQYF
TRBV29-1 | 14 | CSVEDANSGNTIYF
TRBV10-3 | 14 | CAIRIAGAGDTQYF
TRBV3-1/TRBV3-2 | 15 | CASSSTGSSTDTQYF
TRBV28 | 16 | CASSLMSVSSYNEQFF
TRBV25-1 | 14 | CASSDEGEGEKLFF